The source of this T cell receptor beta chain is a study of blood T cells in healthy people across ages. Study-level points and caveats: The lack of PBMC sorting stopped any conclusive naive versus antigen-experienced comparison.

The table lists this clonotype with a few counts. Antigen unknown. A second PCR of roughly 7 to 11 cycles used a sample-barcoded 5' primer and a J-beta primer mix. Every cDNA was tagged by a template-switch adaptor with 12 random nucleotides. TCRdb processed the 5' RACE reads anew with MiXCR; each CDR3 protein has one entry. This sample yields hundreds of thousands of distinct CDR3 sequences, of which about 42% are seen a single time; 15% to 25% belongs to the top ten. The CDR3 has 11 amino acids. Germline V gives CDR1 MNHEY, CDR2 SMNVEV (reference sequence). The source is a man aged 60 to 69 in good health. The chain is built from TRBV27 and TRBJ2-5, with D possibly TRBD2 on 5 matching bases. Sequenced input: blood. DNA for the CDR3: TGTATTGAGGGAATCCAAGAGACCCAGTACTTC. This encodes CIEGIQETQYF.